A selection of T cell receptor beta chains follows, all from one sample in a study of human T cells and chemical hapten exposure. TCRdb redid the calling of the RACE reads with MiXCR, one entry per CDR3 protein. The sample has 180,000 or so distinct CDR3 sequences, more than 12% seen once. Here the sequenced sample was whole blood, taken in connection with sensitization to the hapten diphenylcyclopropenone (DPC). These receptors all come from a woman aged 25-40 years with alopecia areata. Some clones in this sample may be carry-over from other donors' samples. CDR3s include the opening cysteine and the closing phenylalanine or tryptophan. The D gene is left open where the match is weak. Clone size, where shown, is once, few, many, or a class for clones that have expanded.

d_gene,j_gene,abundance,v_gene,CDR3nt,CDR3aa
.,TRBJ1-6,.,TRBV5-1,TGCGCCAGCAGCTTGGAGGCAGTGGGGAGTTCACCCCTCCACTTT,CASSLEAVGSSPLHF
.,TRBJ1-3,.,TRBV7-9,TGTGCCAGCAGCCAACGGGGGCGAGGCTCTGGAAACACCATATATTTT,CASSQRGRGSGNTIYF
.,TRBJ2-5,.,TRBV2,TGTGCCAGCAGGGATGTAACGGCCCAGTACTTC,CASRDVTAQYF
.,TRBJ1-1,.,TRBV3-1,TGTGCCAGCAAGGTGAAGGGGGAAGGAACTGAAGCTTTCTTT,CASKVKGEGTEAFF
.,TRBJ1-5,.,TRBV6-6,TGTGCCAGCAGTTACGGGGGTGGCAATCAGCCCCAGCATTTT,CASSYGGGNQPQHF
.,TRBJ2-7,few,TRBV11-2,TGTGCCAGCAGTTCTCCGGGACTCCCCTACGAGCAGTACTTC,CASSSPGLPYEQYF
TRBD2,TRBJ2-7,many,TRBV29-1,TGCAGCGTTCATAAGACTAGCGGGAGCTCCTACGAGCAGTACTTC,CSVHKTSGSSYEQYF
TRBD1,TRBJ2-4,few,TRBV7-8,TGTGCCAGCAGCCCGGGACAGAAACTAGCCAAAAACATTCAGTACTTC,CASSPGQKLAKNIQYF
.,TRBJ2-5,few,TRBV5-6,TGTGCCAGCAGCCTAGAGGGGAAGGGCAGTAAGACCCAGTACTTC,CASSLEGKGSKTQYF
TRBD1,TRBJ1-5,many,TRBV3-1,TGTGCCAGCAGCCCCGGGACAGGATTGAGGCAGCCCCAGCATTTT,CASSPGTGLRQPQHF
.,TRBJ2-1,.,TRBV19,TGTGCCAGTAGTTGGGGAGCGAATGAGCAGTTCTTC,CASSWGANEQFF
TRBD2,TRBJ2-2,many,TRBV4-1,TGCGCCAGCAGGGGGCTAGCGGGGGCGGGTACCGGGGAGCTGTTTTTT,CASRGLAGAGTGELFF
TRBD2,TRBJ2-5,few,TRBV6-1,TGTGCCAGCAGCCGCTTCGCTAGCGGGGTAACAGAGACCCAGTACTTC,CASSRFASGVTETQYF
.,TRBJ2-2,.,TRBV24-1,TGTGCCACCAGCCCTGCGGCCACCGGGGAGCTGTTTTTT,CATSPAATGELFF
TRBD2,TRBJ2-7,.,TRBV6-5,TGTGCCAGCAGTTACCGACTAGCTGCCGAGCAGTACTTC,CASSYRLAAEQYF
TRBD2,TRBJ2-1,.,TRBV27,TGTGCCAGCAGTTTACTCCCGCTAGCGGGAGGGCCCCATGAGCAGTTCTTC,CASSLLPLAGGPHEQFF
.,TRBJ2-3,few,TRBV4-1,TGCGCCAGCAGCCACGGCGTCCGGGGGGCCGGGGGCACAGATACGCAGTATTTT,CASSHGVRGAGGTDTQYF
TRBD2,TRBJ2-1,few,TRBV4-1,TGCGCCAGCAGAGGGACTAGCGGAGCAACGTTCTACAATGAGCAGTTCTTC,CASRGTSGATFYNEQFF
TRBD2,TRBJ2-3,.,TRBV13,TGTGCCAGCAGCTTATTTTTGGGACTAGCGGTTTCAGGAGATACGCAGTATTTT,CASSLFLGLAVSGDTQYF
.,TRBJ1-5,few,TRBV12-3/TRBV12-4,TGTGCCAGCAGTCCTCAGGGAGCGGTCAATCAGCCCCAGCATTTT,CASSPQGAVNQPQHF
.,TRBJ2-7,many,TRBV20-1,TGCAGTGCAACCCGACAGGACTACGAGCAGTACTTC,CSATRQDYEQYF
TRBD1,TRBJ1-5,many,TRBV12-3/TRBV12-4,TGTGCCAGCAGTGGGACAGGAAGGAATCAGCCCCAGCATTTT,CASSGTGRNQPQHF
.,TRBJ2-3,.,TRBV7-3,TGTGCCAGCAGCTTACGGGCTAGCCTAAGCACAGATACGCAGTATTTT,CASSLRASLSTDTQYF
.,TRBJ2-7,.,TRBV6-1,TGTGCCAGCAACCGGCAGGCGAGCTCCTACGAGCAGTACTTC,CASNRQASSYEQYF
.,TRBJ1-1,.,TRBV28,TGTGCCAGCAGGGCTACAGGAACTGAAGCTTTCTTT,CASRATGTEAFF
.,TRBJ1-3,.,TRBV7-6,TGTGCCAGCAGCTTACGCGTTTCGGGGGGCGCATCTGGAAACACCATATATTTT,CASSLRVSGGASGNTIYF
TRBD1,TRBJ1-5,few,TRBV7-9,TGTGCCAGCAGCTTAGCGACAGGGATTAGGGGTAATCAGCCCCAGCATTTT,CASSLATGIRGNQPQHF
.,TRBJ2-1,many,TRBV11-2,TGTGCCAGCAGCTTAGGGAGTCGGGATGAGCAGTTCTTC,CASSLGSRDEQFF
.,TRBJ1-5,few,TRBV12-3/TRBV12-4,TGTGCCAGCAGTTTCGGGCCAGCAGGTCAGCCCCAGCATTTT,CASSFGPAGQPQHF
.,TRBJ1-5,many,TRBV28,TGTGCCAGCAGTTTTGAGTTTAGCAATCAGCCCCAGCATTTT,CASSFEFSNQPQHF
.,TRBJ2-3,.,TRBV12-3/TRBV12-4,TGTGCCAGCAACCCGGCCGGGACCCTCACAGATACGCAGTATTTT,CASNPAGTLTDTQYF
.,TRBJ1-2,few,TRBV29-1,TGCAGCGTTGACAGGGCCAGGGGAAACGATGGCTACACCTTC,CSVDRARGNDGYTF
.,TRBJ1-1,many,TRBV29-1,TGCAGCGCCTCCCAGTTGAACACTGAAGCTTTCTTT,CSASQLNTEAFF
TRBD1,TRBJ1-2,few,TRBV28,TGTGCCAGCAGTTCGGACAGGGAATACTATGGCTACACCTTC,CASSSDREYYGYTF
TRBD1,TRBJ1-6,.,TRBV18,TGTGCCAGCTCACCCCTGACAGGGGGAAATTCACCCCTCCACTTT,CASSPLTGGNSPLHF
.,TRBJ2-1,.,TRBV6-2/TRBV6-3,TGTGCCAGCAACCGACCCTTCGATGAGCAGTTCTTC,CASNRPFDEQFF
TRBD1,TRBJ2-7,.,TRBV20-1,TGCAGTGCCAGAACCGGGACAGGGGCCTACGAGCAGTACTTC,CSARTGTGAYEQYF
.,TRBJ2-7,many,TRBV5-1,TGCGCCAGCAGCATGGGGGGGACAGCCTACGAGCAGTACTTC,CASSMGGTAYEQYF
TRBD1,TRBJ2-7,.,TRBV18,TGTGCCAGCTCTCAAGACAGGGTGAGGGACGAGCAGTACTTC,CASSQDRVRDEQYF
TRBD1,TRBJ1-3,.,TRBV7-9,TGTGCCAGCAGCTCTGGACAGGGGGGAAACACCATATATTTT,CASSSGQGGNTIYF
TRBD1,TRBJ2-1,.,TRBV5-5,TGTGCCAGCAGCTTGTTTCAGGGGGCCCTCAATGAGCAGTTCTTC,CASSLFQGALNEQFF
.,TRBJ1-1,.,TRBV29-1,TGCAGCGTTGCGAGGACAGTGAACACTGAAGCTTTCTTT,CSVARTVNTEAFF
TRBD2,TRBJ2-1,few,TRBV20-1,TGCAGTGCTAGAGATAGTTGGACTAGCGGGGGCAATGAGCAGTTCTTC,CSARDSWTSGGNEQFF
.,TRBJ2-3,few,TRBV2,TGTGCCAGCAGTGCCAACAGACTACATCATACGCAGTATTTT,CASSANRLHHTQYF
.,TRBJ2-3,many,TRBV4-1,TGCGCCAGCAGCCAAGTTGGGGGAGCTAGCACAGATACGCAGTATTTT,CASSQVGGASTDTQYF